This T cell receptor beta chain was observed in a study of metastatic and nonmetastatic thyroid tumors. The CDR3 is 16 residues long. The germline CDR1 and CDR2 sequences are MNHNS and SASEGT. Trimming took 7 bases from V and 5 from J, leaving 20 bases between them. TCRdb re-called clones from the PCR reads using MiXCR. The sample has 24,000 or so clones, about 13% seen once. Each patient came to thyroid surgery without any prior treatment (of any kind). The sample taken for sequencing was blood. The sequence came from a female donor with papillary thyroid cancer or a benign thyroid nodule (not recorded which). Some clones in this sample may be carry-over from other donors' samples. The chain recombines TRBV6-1 with TRBJ2-2; D possibly corresponds to TRBD1 (6 bases). CDR3 residues: CASNGIRDTRTGELFF. The CDR3 DNA is TGTGCCAGCAATGGGATCCGGGACACCCGGACCGGGGAGCTGTTTTTT.